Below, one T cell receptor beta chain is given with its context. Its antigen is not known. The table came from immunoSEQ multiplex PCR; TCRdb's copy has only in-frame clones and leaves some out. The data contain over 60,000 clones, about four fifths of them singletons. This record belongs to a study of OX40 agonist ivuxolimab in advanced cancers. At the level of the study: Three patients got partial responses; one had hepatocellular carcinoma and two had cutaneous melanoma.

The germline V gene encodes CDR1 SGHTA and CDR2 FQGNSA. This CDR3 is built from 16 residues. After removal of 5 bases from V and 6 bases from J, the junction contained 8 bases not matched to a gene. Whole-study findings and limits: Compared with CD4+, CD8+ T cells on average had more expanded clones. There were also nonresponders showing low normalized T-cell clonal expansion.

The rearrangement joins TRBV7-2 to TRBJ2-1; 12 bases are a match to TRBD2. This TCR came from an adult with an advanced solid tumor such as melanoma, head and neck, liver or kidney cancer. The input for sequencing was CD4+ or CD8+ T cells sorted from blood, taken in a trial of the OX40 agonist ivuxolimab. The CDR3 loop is CASSRTSGTPRNEQFF. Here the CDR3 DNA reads TGTGCCAGCAGCCGGACTAGCGGGACCCCGCGCAATGAGCAGTTCTTC. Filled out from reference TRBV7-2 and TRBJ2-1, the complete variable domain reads GAGVSQSPSNKVTEKGKDVELRCDPISGHTALYWYRQSLGQGLEFLIYFQGNSAPDKSGLPSDRFSAERTGGSVSTLTIQRTQQEDSAVYLCASSRTSGTPRNEQFFGPGTRLTVL.